Listed below are T cell receptor beta chains from one sample, sequenced in a study of blood T cell repertoires in COVID-19. The repertoire was sequenced with immunoSEQ multiplex PCR; TCRdb's copy has only in-frame clones and lacks some. The sample holds around 200,000 clones; about 90% are singletons and the top ten take roughly 20%. Sequencing used peripheral blood. The source of these receptors is a man aged 65 to 85 with active or convalescent COVID-19. Both conserved end residues are part of each CDR3. D genes are given only for firm matches. Size tells how often a clone was seen (once, few, many) or the class of an expanded clone, and some rows leave it out.

clone size: NA; J gene: TRBJ1-1; D gene: TRBD1; V gene: TRBV3-1/TRBV3-2; CDR3 DNA: TGTGCCAGCAGCCAAAGACAGGGAAGGGCTGAAGCTTTCTTT; CDR3 protein: CASSQRQGRAEAFF
clone size: few; J gene: TRBJ2-3; D gene: NA; V gene: TRBV24-1; CDR3 DNA: TGTGCCACCAGTGACCGCCCCCGACCAGGGGTAACAGATACGCAGTATTTT; CDR3 protein: CATSDRPRPGVTDTQYF
clone size: NA; J gene: TRBJ1-1; D gene: NA; V gene: TRBV28; CDR3 DNA: TGTGCCCACACGGGGGGCCAAACGAACACTGAAGCTTTCTTT; CDR3 protein: CAHTGGQTNTEAFF
clone size: once; J gene: TRBJ1-4; D gene: TRBD1; V gene: TRBV5-6; CDR3 DNA: TGTGCCAGCAGCGCTGGGACAGGCAGTAATGAAAAACTGTTTTTT; CDR3 protein: CASSAGTGSNEKLFF
clone size: NA; J gene: TRBJ1-5; D gene: NA; V gene: TRBV19; CDR3 DNA: TGTGCCAGTACCAGGGTGGGTACAGGGCCCAATCAGCCCCAGCATTTT; CDR3 protein: CASTRVGTGPNQPQHF
clone size: few; J gene: TRBJ1-4; D gene: TRBD1; V gene: TRBV7-8; CDR3 DNA: TGTGCCAGCAGCCCCCCGACAGGGTTGGGGGAAAAACTGTTTTTT; CDR3 protein: CASSPPTGLGEKLFF
clone size: NA; J gene: TRBJ2-7; D gene: NA; V gene: TRBV5-1; CDR3 DNA: TGCGCCAGCAGCTTGGGGGGGCGGAACGAGCAGTACTTC; CDR3 protein: CASSLGGRNEQYF
clone size: NA; J gene: TRBJ1-2; D gene: NA; V gene: TRBV5-8; CDR3 DNA: TGTGCCAGCAGCTTGGTACGGGGCTATGGCTACACCTTC; CDR3 protein: CASSLVRGYGYTF
clone size: NA; J gene: TRBJ1-5; D gene: TRBD1; V gene: TRBV6-2/TRBV6-3; CDR3 DNA: TGTGCCAGCAGTTACTTGGGGACAGGGGTGACTCAGCCCCAGCATTTT; CDR3 protein: CASSYLGTGVTQPQHF
clone size: NA; J gene: TRBJ2-1; D gene: NA; V gene: TRBV24-1; CDR3 DNA: TGTGCCACCAGTGTGGGCCAGGGATACAATGAGCAGTTCTTC; CDR3 protein: CATSVGQGYNEQFF
clone size: NA; J gene: TRBJ1-1; D gene: NA; V gene: TRBV6-5; CDR3 DNA: TGTGCCAGCAGACCTCGGGGAGAGAACACTGAAGCTTTCTTT; CDR3 protein: CASRPRGENTEAFF
clone size: NA; J gene: TRBJ2-2; D gene: NA; V gene: TRBV6-5; CDR3 DNA: TGTGCCAGCAGTTATGAGGGATTCACCGGGGAGCTGTTTTTT; CDR3 protein: CASSYEGFTGELFF
clone size: once; J gene: TRBJ1-1; D gene: NA; V gene: TRBV6-5; CDR3 DNA: TGTGCCAGCAGTTACTCGGGGAGTATGAACACTGAAGCTTTCTTT; CDR3 protein: CASSYSGSMNTEAFF
clone size: NA; J gene: TRBJ1-6; D gene: NA; V gene: TRBV9; CDR3 DNA: TGTGCCAGCAGCGTAGGAGGCAGAAACTCACCCCTCCACTTT; CDR3 protein: CASSVGGRNSPLHF
clone size: NA; J gene: TRBJ2-1; D gene: TRBD2; V gene: TRBV29-1; CDR3 DNA: TGCAGCGTTACCTCTGGACTAGCGGGGGGAAATGAGCAGTTCTTC; CDR3 protein: CSVTSGLAGGNEQFF
clone size: few; J gene: TRBJ1-5; D gene: TRBD1; V gene: TRBV5-4; CDR3 DNA: TGTGCCAGCAGCTACCGACAGGGGGCACAGCCCCAGCATTTT; CDR3 protein: CASSYRQGAQPQHF
clone size: NA; J gene: TRBJ1-2; D gene: TRBD1; V gene: TRBV19; CDR3 DNA: TGTGCCAGTACCCTTAGGCAGGGGGGCCACTATGGCTACACCTTC; CDR3 protein: CASTLRQGGHYGYTF
clone size: NA; J gene: TRBJ1-1; D gene: NA; V gene: TRBV7-3; CDR3 DNA: TGTGCCAGCAGCTTCAGGGTGAACACTGAAGCTTTCTTT; CDR3 protein: CASSFRVNTEAFF
clone size: few; J gene: TRBJ2-7; D gene: TRBD2; V gene: TRBV7-2; CDR3 DNA: TGTGCCAGCAGCTTAGCGCGGGCTAGCGGGAGGGGCTACGAGCAGTACTTC; CDR3 protein: CASSLARASGRGYEQYF
clone size: NA; J gene: TRBJ2-2; D gene: NA; V gene: TRBV10-1; CDR3 DNA: TGCGCCAGCAGTGATTGGCGGGGGAACACCGGGGAGCTGTTTTTT; CDR3 protein: CASSDWRGNTGELFF
clone size: NA; J gene: TRBJ1-1; D gene: NA; V gene: TRBV6-2/TRBV6-3; CDR3 DNA: TGTGCCAGCAGTTATGATGCAGTGAACACTGAAGCTTTCTTT; CDR3 protein: CASSYDAVNTEAFF
clone size: NA; J gene: TRBJ2-5; D gene: TRBD1; V gene: TRBV3-1/TRBV3-2; CDR3 DNA: TGTGCCAGCAGCCATCCGGGACAGGGGGCCGTCAAGGGGACCCAGTACTTC; CDR3 protein: CASSHPGQGAVKGTQYF